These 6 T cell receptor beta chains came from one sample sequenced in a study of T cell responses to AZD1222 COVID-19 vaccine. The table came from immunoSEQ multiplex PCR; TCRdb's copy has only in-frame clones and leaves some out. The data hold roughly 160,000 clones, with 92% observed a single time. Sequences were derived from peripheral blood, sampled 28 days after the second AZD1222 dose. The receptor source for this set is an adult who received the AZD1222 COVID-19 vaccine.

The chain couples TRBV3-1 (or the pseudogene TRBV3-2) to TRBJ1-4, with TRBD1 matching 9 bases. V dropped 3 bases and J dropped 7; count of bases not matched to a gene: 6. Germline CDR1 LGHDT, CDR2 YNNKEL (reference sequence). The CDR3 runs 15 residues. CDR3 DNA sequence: TGTGCCAGCAGCCACTGGGACAGGGCTCCTGAAAAACTGTTTTTT. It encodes CASSHWDRAPEKLFF.

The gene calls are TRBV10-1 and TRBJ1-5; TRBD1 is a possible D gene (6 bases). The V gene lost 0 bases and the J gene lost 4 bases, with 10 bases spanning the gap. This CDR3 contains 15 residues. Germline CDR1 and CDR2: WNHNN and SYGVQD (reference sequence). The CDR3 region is CASSESRTGNQPQHF. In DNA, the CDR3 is TGCGCCAGCAGTGAGTCCAGAACAGGGAATCAGCCCCAGCATTTT.

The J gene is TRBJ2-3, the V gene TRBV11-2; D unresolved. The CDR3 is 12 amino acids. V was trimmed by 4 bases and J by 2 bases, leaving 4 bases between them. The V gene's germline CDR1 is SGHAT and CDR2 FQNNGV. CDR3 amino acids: CASSSSTDTQYF. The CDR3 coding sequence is TGTGCCAGCAGCTCCTCCACAGATACGCAGTATTTT.

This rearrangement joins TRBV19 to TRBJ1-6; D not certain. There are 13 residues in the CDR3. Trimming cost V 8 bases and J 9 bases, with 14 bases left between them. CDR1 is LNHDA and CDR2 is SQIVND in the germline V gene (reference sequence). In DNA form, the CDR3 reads TGTGCCAGTTTGGGCCCCTCGGGTTCACCCCTCCACTTT. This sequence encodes CASLGPSGSPLHF.

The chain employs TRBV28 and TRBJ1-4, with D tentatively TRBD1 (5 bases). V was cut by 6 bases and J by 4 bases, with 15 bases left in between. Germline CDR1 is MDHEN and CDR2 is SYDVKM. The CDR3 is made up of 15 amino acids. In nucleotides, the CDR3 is TGTGCCAGCAGCCCCGCAGGGCTGGGTAATGAAAAACTGTTTTTT. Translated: CASSPAGLGNEKLFF.

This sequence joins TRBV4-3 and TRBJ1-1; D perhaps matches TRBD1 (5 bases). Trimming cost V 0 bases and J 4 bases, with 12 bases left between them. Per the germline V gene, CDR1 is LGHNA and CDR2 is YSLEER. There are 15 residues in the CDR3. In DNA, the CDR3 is TGCGCCAGCAGCCAAGATCCGGGGGTCGGCACTGAAGCTTTCTTT. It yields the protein CASSQDPGVGTEAFF.